A single sample is the source of the 20 T cell receptor beta chains below, sequenced in a study of T cells after posttransplantation cyclophosphamide. The repertoire was sequenced with immunoSEQ multiplex PCR; TCRdb's copy has only in-frame clones and lacks some. Recorded here are 40,000 to 55,000 clones, none singletons. The sample was PBMCs. These receptors all stem from a man aged 35 to 55 in good health, CMV-negative, and a related stem cell transplant donor.

The chain links TRBV18 to TRBJ2-6; TRBD1 agrees at 9 bases. The CDR3 loop spans 19 amino acids. V trimming: 3 bases; J trimming: 3 bases; junction bases outside the gene matches: 12. Looked up from germline, CDR1 is KGHSH and CDR2 is LQKENI. CDR3 region: CASSPLSRTGVDGANVLTF. The CDR3 bases are TGTGCCAGCTCACCCCTATCCAGGACAGGGGTAGATGGGGCCAACGTCCTGACTTTC. Full variable domain (remainder filled in from reference TRBV18 and TRBJ2-6): NAGVMQNPRHLVRRRGQEARLRCSPMKGHSHVYWYRQLPEEGLKFMVYLQKENIIDESGMPKERFSAEFPKEGPSILRIQQVVRGDSAAYFCASSPLSRTGVDGANVLTFGAGSRLTVL.

This clone has ten or more counts. The chain recombines TRBV18 with TRBJ2-1, with 10 bases fitting TRBD2. V was clipped by 3 bases and J by 9 bases; unmatched bases: 8. Germline V gives CDR1 KGHSH, CDR2 LQKENI. CDR3 size: 15 residues. The CDR3 DNA reads as TGTGCCAGCTCACCGGGCGCTAGCGGGGGTTTTGAGCAGTTCTTC. Amino acids: CASSPGASGGFEQFF. The full variable domain, in which reference TRBV18 and TRBJ2-1 provide the parts outside the CDR3, is NAGVMQNPRHLVRRRGQEARLRCSPMKGHSHVYWYRQLPEEGLKFMVYLQKENIIDESGMPKERFSAEFPKEGPSILRIQQVVRGDSAAYFCASSPGASGGFEQFFGPGTRLTVL.

This clone was recorded a few times. The V call is TRBV29-1, the J call TRBJ1-1; 8 nucleotides agree with TRBD1. CDR1 is SQVTM and CDR2 is ANQGSEA in the germline V gene. CDR3 length: 13 amino acids. J lost 0 bases, V lost 7 bases, and 4 bases had no gene match. Here the CDR3 DNA reads TGCAGCGCGCCGGACAGGGTGAACACTGAAGCTTTCTTT. As protein: CSAPDRVNTEAFF.

This clone was seen repeatedly, ten times or more. The CDR3: CASSQGGVSNTGELFF. The CDR3 bases are TGCGCCAGCAGCCAAGGCGGGGTCTCGAACACCGGGGAGCTGTTTTTT. The V gene is TRBV4-3, the J gene TRBJ2-2; possible D gene TRBD2, 6 bases. V shed 1 base and J shed 0 bases, with 9 bases lying between them. From germline, CDR1 is LGHNA and CDR2 YSLEER. This CDR3 is 16 amino acids long.

This clone was recorded a few times. CDR3 sequence (DNA): TGTGCCAGCAGCTTAGTAAGCGGGGTCGGTCCCAATGAGCAGTTCTTC. This encodes CASSLVSGVGPNEQFF. This chain connects TRBV7-9 to TRBJ2-1; TRBD2 aligns across 7 bases. The germline CDR1 and CDR2 sequences are SEHNR and FQNEAQ (reference sequence). The CDR3 loop spans 16 amino acids. With 1 base clipped from V and 6 bases from J, the junction kept 9 bases outside the gene matches.

The table lists this clone with many counts. V and J are TRBV19 and TRBJ2-5; 10 nucleotides match TRBD2. The V and J ends lost 3 bases and 0 bases, in that order; junction bases with no gene match: 10. The CDR3 totals 18 residues. Germline loops: CDR1 LNHDA, CDR2 SQIVND (reference sequence). CDR3 protein: CASSMRSGRALYQETQYF. CDR3 DNA sequence: TGTGCCAGTAGTATGAGAAGCGGGAGGGCCCTGTACCAAGAGACCCAGTACTTC. Full variable domain (rest looked up from reference TRBV19 and TRBJ2-5): DGGITQSPKYLFRKEGQNVTLSCEQNLNHDAMYWYRQDPGQGLRLIYYSQIVNDFQKGDIAEGYSVSREKKESFPLTVTSAQKNPTAFYLCASSMRSGRALYQETQYFGPGTRLLVL.

This clone was counted at least ten times. The V and J genes are TRBV7-9 and TRBJ2-1; D call uncertain. Trimming left V 5 bases short and J 9 bases short, with 11 bases between. The CDR3 length is 12 residues. Per germline, CDR1 SEHNR and CDR2 FQNEAQ (reference sequence). The CDR3 loop is CASSPSTGEQFF. CDR3 bases: TGTGCCAGCAGCCCGTCCACTGGTGAGCAGTTCTTC.

This clone was counted many times. The chain recombines TRBV27 with TRBJ2-2, with TRBD1 matching 10 bases. This CDR3 spans 15 amino acids. The V gene's germline CDR1 is MNHEY and CDR2 SMNVEV (reference sequence). After removal of 6 bases from V and 5 bases from J, the junction contained 6 bases not matched to a gene. CDR3 nucleotides: TGTGCCAGCAGAGTGGGGACAGGGGAGACCGGGGAGCTGTTTTTT. This translates into CASRVGTGETGELFF.

This clone was counted ten times or more. This chain uses TRBV5-6 with TRBJ1-1, with D maybe TRBD1 (5 bases). Germline V gene lookup returns CDR1 SGHDT and CDR2 YYEEEE. V lost 0 bases to trimming and J lost 8 bases, with 5 bases between them. The CDR3 covers 11 residues. CDR3 coding DNA: TGTGCCAGCAGCTTGGCAGGGGAAGCTTTCTTT. It translates to CASSLAGEAFF.

This clone was seen many times. The chain carries TRBV13 and TRBJ2-1; D is unresolved. Germline V lookup: CDR1 PRHDT, CDR2 FYEKMQ (reference sequence). The CDR3 has 11 residues. The V and J ends lost 7 bases and 8 bases respectively, with 9 bases between them. The CDR3: CASTRKDEQFF. Here the CDR3 DNA reads TGTGCCAGCACCAGGAAGGATGAGCAGTTCTTC. Filled out from reference TRBV13 and TRBJ2-1, the complete variable domain reads AAGVIQSPRHLIKEKRETATLKCYPIPRHDTVYWYQQGPGQDPQFLISFYEKMQSDKGSIPDRFSAQQFSDYHSELNMSSLELGDSALYFCASTRKDEQFFGPGTRLTVL.

The table lists this clone with many counts. The chain recombines TRBV6-5 with TRBJ1-4; 10 bases fit TRBD1. The CDR3 is made up of 14 amino acids. Per germline, CDR1 MNHEY and CDR2 SVGAGI. V lost 6 bases, J lost 6 bases, and 4 bases stayed unmatched. The CDR3 region has the DNA TGTGCCAGCAGATCGACAGGGGGCTATGAAAAACTGTTTTTT. It yields the protein CASRSTGGYEKLFF.

This clone was recorded many times. The chain recombines TRBV5-1 with TRBJ2-1; 9 nucleotides match TRBD2. The V gene's germline CDR1 is SGHRS and CDR2 YFSETQ. V was pared by 5 bases and J by 8 bases, with 14 bases of the junction left unmatched. The CDR3 covers 16 residues. CDR3 nucleotides: TGCGCCAGCAGGCCTTCTACCCTTAGCGGGAGAGATGAGCAGTTCTTC. It translates to CASRPSTLSGRDEQFF. The whole variable domain, filled in from reference TRBV5-1 and TRBJ2-1, reads KAGVTQTPRYLIKTRGQQVTLSCSPISGHRSVSWYQQTPGQGLQFLFEYFSETQRNKGNFPGRFSGRQFSNSRSEMNVSTLELGDSALYLCASRPSTLSGRDEQFFGPGTRLTVL.

This chain uses TRBV2 with TRBJ2-3; D perhaps matches TRBD2 (7 bases). CDR1 and CDR2 from the germline V gene are SNHLY and FYNNEI. The length of the CDR3 is 12 residues. V shed 7 bases and J shed 6 bases, with 11 bases lying between them. The chain's CDR3 is CASNGGRDTQYF. The DNA of the CDR3 is TGTGCCAGCAACGGGGGGCGGGATACGCAGTATTTT. Looking up the rest from reference TRBV2 and TRBJ2-3 gives the full variable domain: EPEVTQTPSHQVTQMGQEVILRCVPISNHLYFYWYRQILGQKVEFLVSFYNNEISEKSEIFDDQFSVERPDGSNFTLKIRSTKLEDSAMYFCASNGGRDTQYFGPGTRLTVL.

In its sample, this clone was seen many times. The genes are TRBV27 and TRBJ2-7, with D possibly matching TRBD2 (6 bases). There are 16 residues in the CDR3. Trimming removed 0 bases from V and 0 bases from J, with 12 bases in between. The germline V gene encodes CDR1 MNHEY and CDR2 SMNVEV (reference sequence). The chain's CDR3 is CASSLSKAGISYEQYF. CDR3 nucleotides: TGTGCCAGCAGTTTATCGAAGGCGGGGATCTCCTACGAGCAGTACTTC.

The table lists this clone with many counts. The chain recombines TRBV11-2 with TRBJ1-2; D unclear. The germline V gene has CDR1 SGHAT and CDR2 FQNNGV. This CDR3 has 13 amino acids. The germline V and J ends were trimmed by 10 bases and 1 base, with 13 bases remaining between them. CDR3 amino acids: CATAQAHNYGYTF. CDR3 DNA sequence: TGTGCCACCGCCCAGGCCCATAACTATGGCTACACCTTC.

This clone has a count of ten or more. The V call is TRBV5-6, the J call TRBJ1-6; D not resolved. Deletions cut 0 bases from V and 9 bases from J, with 10 bases between. Germline V gives CDR1 SGHDT, CDR2 YYEEEE. This CDR3 has 14 residues. In DNA, the CDR3 is TGTGCCAGCAGCTTGGCTCAGTTTTCTTCACCCCTCCACTTT. Its translation is CASSLAQFSSPLHF.

V gene TRBV11-3 combines with J gene TRBJ2-5; TRBD1 matches 9 bases. Per germline, CDR1 SGHNT and CDR2 YENEEA. V shed 3 bases and J 0 bases; nucleotides not matched to a gene: 5. The CDR3 sequence is 16 residues long. CDR3 sequence (DNA): TGTGCCAGCAGCTTGCCCCGGGACAGGGACCAAGAGACCCAGTACTTC. This translates into CASSLPRDRDQETQYF.

J is TRBJ1-1 and V is TRBV7-8; 11 nucleotides line up with TRBD1. This CDR3 spans 14 amino acids. The J segment lost 6 bases and the V segment lost 8 bases, leaving 8 bases of the junction unmatched. From germline, CDR1 is SGHVS and CDR2 FQNEAQ. This CDR3 reads CASGQDRGRAEAFF. CDR3 in DNA: TGTGCCAGCGGCCAGGACAGGGGGCGAGCTGAAGCTTTCTTT.

At least ten counts were recorded for this clone. A read error may account for a junction end that differs from germline. The V call is TRBV19, the J call TRBJ1-1; D might be TRBD1 (5 bases). From germline, CDR1 is LNHDA and CDR2 SQIVND (reference sequence). This CDR3 has 12 amino acids. The CDR3 nucleotides read TGTGCCAGTAGTATCCCGGGGGGGACGTTTTCCTTT. Its translation is CASSIPGGTFSF.

Ten or more counts support this clone. This rearrangement joins TRBV7-9 to TRBJ2-2; perhaps TRBD1 as D (6 bases). The ends were cut back, 3 bases at V and 4 bases at J, with 9 bases in the middle. Germline V gives CDR1 SEHNR, CDR2 FQNEAQ (reference sequence). The CDR3 contains 14 residues. CDR3 nucleotide sequence: TGTGCCAGCAGCTTGGGGGCCTCCACCGGGGAGCTGTTTTTT. This gives the protein CASSLGASTGELFF.